What follows is one TCR beta chain and its context. These data originate in a study of cytomegalovirus exposure and HLA in healthy donors. Measured with immunoSEQ multiplex PCR; TCRdb has only the in-frame clones, and not every one. The sample has 120,000 to 150,000 clones; about 87% are singletons. The V gene's germline CDR1 is MNHNY and CDR2 SVGAGI (reference sequence). This CDR3 is 14 amino acids long. V dropped 6 bases and J dropped 5 bases, with 16 bases sitting between them. This chain joins TRBV6-6 and TRBJ1-1; tentative D call: TRBD1 (5 bases). The TCR was taken from a man aged 18 to 30 in good health and CMV-seropositive. Sequencing used PBMCs. The CDR3 nucleotides read TGTGCCAGCAGCCTGGACATTTCCGAAACTGAAGCTTTCTTT. As protein: CASSLDISETEAFF.